This T cell receptor beta chain was obtained from a study of spatial heterogeneity in lung cancer. Across the whole study: Alpha-chain sequences were detected in numbers that were consistently lower than beta-chain sequences. Each unique TCR and UMI combination was seen more than ten times on average in raw reads.

The sample's time point: sample taken at primary tumor resection. The donors were more than 70 patients with non-small cell lung cancer that was early-stage and untreated. The ends were cut back, 3 bases at V and 4 bases at J, with 7 bases in the middle. CDR3 length: 13 residues. Study conclusions and caveats: Circulating ubiquitous expanded tumor TCRs were observed more frequently at resection than at follow-up.

TCRdb independently ran MiXCR on the 5' RACE reads; one entry per CDR3 protein. Of some 40,000 distinct CDR3 sequences listed, less than 6.5% were seen once; the top ten hold approximately 25%. This clonotype showed up just a few times. Its antigen is unknown. The sequence was obtained from a female donor with early-stage non-small cell lung cancer. The chain recombines TRBV12-3 or TRBV12-4 with TRBJ1-5; D is unclear. The specimen was PBMCs, collected at surgery. This chain's CDR3 is CASSFMENQPQHF. The DNA for the CDR3 is TGTGCCAGCAGTTTTATGGAGAATCAGCCCCAGCATTTT.